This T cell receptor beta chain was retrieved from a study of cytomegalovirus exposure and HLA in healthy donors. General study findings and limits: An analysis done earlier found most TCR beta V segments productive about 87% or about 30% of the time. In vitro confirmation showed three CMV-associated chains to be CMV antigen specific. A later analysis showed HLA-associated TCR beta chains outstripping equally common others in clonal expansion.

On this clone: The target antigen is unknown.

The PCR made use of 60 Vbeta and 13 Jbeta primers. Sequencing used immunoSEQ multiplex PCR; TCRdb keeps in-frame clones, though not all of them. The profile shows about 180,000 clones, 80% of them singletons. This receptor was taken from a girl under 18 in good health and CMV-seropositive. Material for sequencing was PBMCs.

The CDR3 protein is CASSGLAGAFTDTQYF. The CDR3 DNA reads as TGTGCCAGCAGCGGGCTAGCGGGAGCCTTCACAGATACGCAGTATTTT. This sequence joins TRBV7-2 and TRBJ2-3; 10 bases map to TRBD2. The length of the CDR3 is 16 residues. Germline CDR1 and CDR2: SGHTA and FQGNSA. The trim removed 5 bases at V and 2 bases at J, leaving 7 bases unmatched.